This entry lists 27 T cell receptor beta chains sequenced from one sample in a study of technical replicates of blood from a few donors. The repertoire was sequenced with immunoSEQ multiplex PCR; TCRdb's copy has only in-frame clones and lacks some. The sample shows roughly 60,000 clones, about 95% of them seen only once. Sequenced sample: PBMCs. The receptors were gathered from a human donor in good health. Some clones in this sample may be carry-over from other donors' samples.

CDR3 nucleotides: TGTGCCAGCAGCTTCGGGACAGGGGACGCTGAAGCTTTCTTT. It encodes CASSFGTGDAEAFF. V usage is TRBV7-3 and J usage is TRBJ1-1; 10 nucleotides agree with TRBD1. Looked up from germline, CDR1 is SGHTA and CDR2 is FQGTGA. The CDR3 sequence is 14 residues long. With V trimmed by 3 bases and J by 6 bases, 4 bases remained unmatched.

The chain links TRBV6-6 to TRBJ2-2; TRBD2 agrees at 8 bases. This CDR3 has 15 amino acids. Per germline, CDR1 MNHNY and CDR2 SVGAGI (reference sequence). With 5 bases clipped from V and 1 base from J, the junction kept 3 bases outside the gene matches. Here the CDR3 reads CASSPSGRNTGELFF. CDR3 DNA: TGTGCCAGCAGTCCGAGCGGGAGGAACACCGGGGAGCTGTTTTTT.

For the CDR3, the DNA is TGTGCCAGCAGTTACTCGGTAGCTCTCTGGTGCGGGGGGTACCAAGAGACCCAGTACTTC. Residues: CASSYSVALWCGGYQETQYF. This chain links TRBV6-7 with TRBJ2-5; TRBD2 matches at 8 bases. TRBV6-7 is given ORF status, its function remaining uncertain. V lost 0 bases and J lost 0; bases outside the gene matches: 15. The CDR3 loop spans 20 amino acids.

The rearrangement uses TRBV20-1 and TRBJ2-7; no reliable D call. Trimming removed 6 bases at V and 6 bases at J, with 12 bases between. Germline assignment: CDR1 DFQATT and CDR2 SNEGSKA (reference sequence). The CDR3 is made up of 11 amino acids. The CDR3 here is CSAVRTSEQYF. CDR3 DNA: TGCAGTGCGGTCAGAACATCCGAGCAGTACTTC.

The chain recombines TRBV27 with TRBJ1-2; possibly TRBD1 for D (5 bases). This CDR3 has 14 amino acids. V lost 0 bases and J lost 4, with 9 bases in between. The germline gives CDR1 MNHEY, CDR2 SMNVEV (reference sequence). Here the CDR3 DNA reads TGTGCCAGCAGTTTATCTCCAGGGTCCTATGGCTACACCTTC. Amino acids: CASSLSPGSYGYTF.

The V and J genes are TRBV2 and TRBJ2-5, with 12 bases lining up with TRBD2. Germline V CDR1 and CDR2: SNHLY, FYNNEI. V gave up 4 bases and J gave up 0 bases; unmatched junction bases: 3. This CDR3 has 16 residues. In DNA form, the CDR3 reads TGTGCCAGCAGTGGTCTAGCGGGGGGGTACCAAGAGACCCAGTACTTC. Protein: CASSGLAGGYQETQYF. The complete variable domain, with remaining parts taken from reference TRBV2 and TRBJ2-5, reads EPEVTQTPSHQVTQMGQEVILRCVPISNHLYFYWYRQILGQKVEFLVSFYNNEISEKSEIFDDQFSVERPDGSNFTLKIRSTKLEDSAMYFCASSGLAGGYQETQYFGPGTRLLVL.

This clone appeared once. V and J are TRBV27 and TRBJ1-1; D possibly corresponds to TRBD1 (5 bases). The ends were cut back, 1 base at V and 4 bases at J, with 7 bases in the middle. The CDR3 consists of 13 residues. CDR1 and CDR2 from the germline V gene are MNHEY and SMNVEV (reference sequence). CDR3 residues: CASSLLGGTEAFF. For the CDR3, the DNA is TGTGCCAGCAGTTTATTGGGGGGCACTGAAGCTTTCTTT.

This chain joins TRBV12-5 and TRBJ1-1; 8 positions match TRBD1. The junction had 12 bases not matched to a gene; V was cut back by 1 base and J by 5 bases. The CDR3 has 17 amino acids. Per the germline V gene, CDR1 is LGHNT and CDR2 is FRNRAP. CDR3 loop: CASGLDTIQGGLTEAFF. The CDR3, as DNA: TGTGCTAGTGGTTTGGATACCATACAGGGGGGACTGACTGAAGCTTTCTTT.

V gene TRBV6-5 combines with J gene TRBJ2-2; 7 bases line up with TRBD1. CDR1 is MNHEY, CDR2 SVGAGI, per germline. There are 14 residues in the CDR3. V lost 5 bases to trimming and J lost 7 bases; unmatched junction nucleotides: 7. CDR3 amino acids: CASSPRGYGGELFF. The DNA for the CDR3 is TGTGCCAGCAGTCCCAGGGGGTACGGCGGGGAGCTGTTTTTT.

This clone was seen just once. The rearrangement links TRBV5-1 to TRBJ2-2, with 7 bases lining up with TRBD1. J lost 5 bases, V lost 7 bases, and 8 bases had no gene match. This CDR3 is built from 14 residues. Per germline, CDR1 SGHRS and CDR2 YFSETQ. CDR3 sequence: CASARVTGTGELFF. Here the CDR3 DNA reads TGCGCCAGCGCTCGTGTGACAGGGACCGGGGAGCTGTTTTTT. Filled out from reference TRBV5-1 and TRBJ2-2, the complete variable domain reads KAGVTQTPRYLIKTRGQQVTLSCSPISGHRSVSWYQQTPGQGLQFLFEYFSETQRNKGNFPGRFSGRQFSNSRSEMNVSTLELGDSALYLCASARVTGTGELFFGEGSRLTVL.

The chain carries TRBV5-8 and TRBJ1-4; D not resolved. The V end lost 4 bases, the J end lost 10 bases, and 26 bases lay between the germline ends. The CDR3 spans 17 residues. From germline, CDR1 is SGHTS and CDR2 YDEGEE. CDR3 sequence: CASSPPVEGDLFGKLFF. The DNA for the CDR3 is TGTGCCAGCAGCCCGCCTGTTGAGGGAGATCTCTTTGGAAAACTGTTTTTT. The variable domain in full, completed from reference TRBV5-8 and TRBJ1-4, reads EAGVTQSPTHLIKTRGQQATLRCSPISGHTSVYWYQQALGLGLQFLLWYDEGEERNRGNFPPRFSGRQFPNYSSELNVNALELEDSALYLCASSPPVEGDLFGKLFFGSGTQLSVL.

V gene TRBV2 combines with J gene TRBJ2-7; 11 nucleotides align to TRBD2. The CDR3 runs to 18 residues. CDR1 and CDR2 (germline): SNHLY, FYNNEI. V lost 4 bases to trimming and J lost 3 bases; unmatched junction nucleotides: 14. CDR3 region: CASSGPTSGSFHRYEQYF. The CDR3 bases are TGTGCCAGCAGTGGTCCCACTAGCGGGAGTTTCCACCGCTACGAGCAGTACTTC.

The gene calls are TRBV5-4 and TRBJ1-2; D not resolved. This CDR3 is built from 15 residues. The V gene's germline CDR1 is SGHNT and CDR2 YYREEE (reference sequence). Trimming stripped 3 bases from V and 2 bases from J, with 14 bases between. CDR3 amino acids: CASSSSGVLNYGYTF. The CDR3, as DNA: TGTGCCAGCAGCTCGTCAGGTGTTCTGAACTATGGCTACACCTTC.

The CDR3 DNA is TGTGCCAGCAGCGGGACAGGGGCAAACAATGAGCAGTTCTTC. It encodes CASSGTGANNEQFF. V is TRBV9 and J is TRBJ2-1, with 9 nucleotides matching TRBD1. The V segment lost 3 bases and the J segment 5 bases; nucleotides outside the gene matches: 3. Germline values: CDR1 SGDLS, CDR2 YYNGEE. This CDR3 is 14 amino acids long.

The chain combines TRBV6-1 with TRBJ1-1; 7 nucleotides line up with TRBD1. The V and J ends lost 4 bases and 1 base, in that order; junction bases with no gene match: 3. The CDR3 totals 14 residues. The germline CDR1 and CDR2 sequences are MNHNS and SASEGT. For the CDR3, the DNA is TGTGCCAGCAGTGCTACAGGGGCGAACACTGAAGCTTTCTTT. This encodes CASSATGANTEAFF.

The chain uses TRBV9 and TRBJ2-1; tentatively, D is TRBD2 (5 bases). The CDR3 length is 15 residues. Looked up from germline, CDR1 is SGDLS and CDR2 is YYNGEE. Trimming stripped 0 bases from V and 2 bases from J, with 9 bases between. This CDR3 is CASSVEGAPYNEQFF. The CDR3 DNA follows: TGTGCCAGCAGCGTAGAGGGAGCGCCCTACAATGAGCAGTTCTTC. The full variable domain, its missing parts supplied by reference TRBV9 and TRBJ2-1, is DSGVTQTPKHLITATGQRVTLRCSPRSGDLSVYWYQQSLDQGLQFLIQYYNGEERAKGNILERFSAQQFPDLHSELNLSSLELGDSALYFCASSVEGAPYNEQFFGPGTRLTVL.

This clone was seen just once. The gene calls are TRBV5-6 and TRBJ2-7; 8 bases match TRBD1. V gave up 2 bases and J gave up 8 bases; unmatched junction bases: 15. The CDR3 length is 16 residues. The V gene's germline CDR1 is SGHDT and CDR2 YYEEEE. The CDR3 reads CASSFRDRMGSFQQYF. In DNA form, the CDR3 reads TGTGCCAGCAGCTTTCGGGACAGGATGGGTTCGTTCCAGCAGTACTTC.

CDR3: CASSRWESSYNEQFF. CDR3 DNA: TGTGCCAGCAGCCGCTGGGAGAGCTCCTACAATGAGCAGTTCTTC. The chain joins TRBV5-4 to TRBJ2-1; a possible D gene is TRBD2 (5 bases). Trimming left V 4 bases short and J 0 bases short, with 11 bases between. The CDR3 is 15 amino acids. Germline V gene lookup returns CDR1 SGHNT and CDR2 YYREEE (reference sequence).

This clone was counted between two and nine times. The chain joins TRBV5-6 to TRBJ2-5; D call uncertain. The CDR3 sequence is 14 residues long. Trimming left V 0 bases short and J 5 bases short, with 11 bases between. Germline CDR1 reads SGHDT; CDR2 reads YYEEEE. The CDR3 DNA follows: TGTGCCAGCAGCTTGGAAGCATTTTTGGAGACCCAGTACTTC. Translating it yields CASSLEAFLETQYF.

The rearrangement uses TRBV6-5 and TRBJ1-2, with D possibly being TRBD1 (6 bases). Trimming took off 0 bases at V and 5 bases at J, with 13 bases between the two ends. Germline V lookup: CDR1 MNHEY, CDR2 SVGAGI. This CDR3 region has 15 residues. The CDR3 sequence: CASSYSPGVLYGYTF. CDR3 nucleotides: TGTGCCAGCAGTTACTCGCCAGGGGTCCTTTATGGCTACACCTTC.

The genes are TRBV27 and TRBJ1-5; a possible D gene is TRBD1 (5 bases). In germline, CDR1 is MNHEY, CDR2 SMNVEV (reference sequence). V lost 5 bases to trimming and J lost 2 bases, with 10 bases between them. The length of the CDR3 is 14 residues. CDR3 nucleotides: TGTGCCAGCAGTCCCGGGGGGGGCAATCAGCCCCAGCATTTT. It encodes CASSPGGGNQPQHF.

The rearrangement uses TRBV4-2 and TRBJ2-3; the match to TRBD2 covers 13 bases. Germline V gene sequence: CDR1 LGHNA, CDR2 YNFKEQ. Germline trimming cut 2 bases from V and 1 base from J; bases unmatched to any gene: 3. This CDR3 spans 17 amino acids. CDR3 region: CASSQRTSGSRTDTQYF. The CDR3 DNA follows: TGTGCCAGCAGCCAACGGACTAGCGGGAGCCGCACAGATACGCAGTATTTT.

This clone has only one observation. CDR3 region: CASRTGTGMNTEAFF. In DNA form, the CDR3 reads TGTGCCAGCAGAACCGGGACAGGGATGAACACTGAAGCTTTCTTT. The chain combines TRBV2 with TRBJ1-1, with 9 bases lining up with TRBD1. CDR3 length equals 15 residues. Germline CDR1 is SNHLY and CDR2 is FYNNEI. The V and J ends lost 6 bases and 0 bases, in that order; junction bases with no gene match: 5.

This CDR3 is CASSLGQGLEQYF. CDR3 sequence (DNA): TGCGCCAGCAGCTTGGGACAGGGGCTCGAGCAGTACTTC. The J gene is TRBJ2-7, the V gene TRBV5-1; 8 nucleotides match TRBD1. V was clipped by 0 bases and J by 6 bases; unmatched bases: 2. There are 13 residues in the CDR3. Per germline, CDR1 SGHRS and CDR2 YFSETQ.

The genes are TRBV7-6 and TRBJ2-3; D may be TRBD2 (6 bases). Germline V gene lookup returns CDR1 SGHVS and CDR2 FNYEAQ. The CDR3 consists of 13 residues. Trimming left V 5 bases short and J 6 bases short, with 12 bases between. Written as DNA, the CDR3 is TGTGCCAGCAGCCGGGGGTTCAGGGATACGCAGTATTTT. It yields the protein CASSRGFRDTQYF. Full variable domain (remainder filled in from reference TRBV7-6 and TRBJ2-3): GAGVSQSPRYKVTKRGQDVALRCDPISGHVSLYWYRQALGQGPEFLTYFNYEAQQDKSGLPNDRFSAERPEGSISTLTIQRTEQRDSAMYRCASSRGFRDTQYFGPGTRLTVL.

The V gene is TRBV4-1, the J gene TRBJ2-1; 10 nucleotides agree with TRBD2. CDR1 and CDR2 (germline): MGHRA, YSYEKL. The V and J ends lost 4 bases and 6 bases, in that order; junction bases with no gene match: 9. CDR3 length: 16 residues. CDR3 DNA: TGCGCCAGCAGCCTCCAAGCGGGGGGGCCTCTCAATGAGCAGTTCTTC. Protein product: CASSLQAGGPLNEQFF.

The V gene is TRBV5-6, the J gene TRBJ1-4; 7 bases align to TRBD1. The germline V gene has CDR1 SGHDT and CDR2 YYEEEE. V dropped 2 bases and J dropped 3; count of bases not matched to a gene: 10. The CDR3 consists of 17 residues. The CDR3 coding sequence is TGTGCCAGCAGCTTAGCCGGGACAGCCGCTTCTAATGAAAAACTGTTTTTT. This gives the protein CASSLAGTAASNEKLFF.